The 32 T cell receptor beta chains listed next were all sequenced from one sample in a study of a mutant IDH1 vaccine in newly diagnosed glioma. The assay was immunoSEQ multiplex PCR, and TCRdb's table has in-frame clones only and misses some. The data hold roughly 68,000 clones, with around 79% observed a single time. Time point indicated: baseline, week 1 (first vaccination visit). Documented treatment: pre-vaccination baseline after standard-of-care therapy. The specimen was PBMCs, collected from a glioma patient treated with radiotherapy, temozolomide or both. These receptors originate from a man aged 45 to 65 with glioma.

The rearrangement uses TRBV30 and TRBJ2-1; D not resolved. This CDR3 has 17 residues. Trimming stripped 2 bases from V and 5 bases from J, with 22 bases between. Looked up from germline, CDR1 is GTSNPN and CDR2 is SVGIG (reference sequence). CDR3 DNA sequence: TGTGCCTGGAGTCCTGCTCTCATAATGAGGATAAACAATGAGCAGTTCTTC. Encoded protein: CAWSPALIMRINNEQFF. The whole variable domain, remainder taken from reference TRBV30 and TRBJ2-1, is SQTIHQWPATLVQPVGSPLSLECTVEGTSNPNLYWYRQAAGRGLQLLFYSVGIGQISSEVPQNLSASRPQDRQFILSSKKLLLSDSGFYLCAWSPALIMRINNEQFFGPGTRLTVL.

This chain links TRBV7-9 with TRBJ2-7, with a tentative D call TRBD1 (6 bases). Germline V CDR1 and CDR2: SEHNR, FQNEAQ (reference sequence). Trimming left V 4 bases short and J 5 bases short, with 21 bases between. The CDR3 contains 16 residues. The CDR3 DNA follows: TGTGCCAGCAGCTCACAAGGGGCAGGGGCTATCAACGAGCAGTACTTC. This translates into CASSSQGAGAINEQYF.

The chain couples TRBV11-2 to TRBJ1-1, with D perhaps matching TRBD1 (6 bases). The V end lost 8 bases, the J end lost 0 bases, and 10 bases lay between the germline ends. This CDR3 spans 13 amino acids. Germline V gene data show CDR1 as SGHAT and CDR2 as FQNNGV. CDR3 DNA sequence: TGTGCCAGCTCGGGGGGGCTGAACACTGAAGCTTTCTTT. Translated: CASSGGLNTEAFF. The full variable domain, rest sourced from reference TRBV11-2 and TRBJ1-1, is EAGVAQSPRYKIIEKRQSVAFWCNPISGHATLYWYQQILGQGPKLLIQFQNNGVVDDSQLPKDRFSAERLKGVDSTLKIQPAKLEDSAVYLCASSGGLNTEAFFGQGTRLTVV.

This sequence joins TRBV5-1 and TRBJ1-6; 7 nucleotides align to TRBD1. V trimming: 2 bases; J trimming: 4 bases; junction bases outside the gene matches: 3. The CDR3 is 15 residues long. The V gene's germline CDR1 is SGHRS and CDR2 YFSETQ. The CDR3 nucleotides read TGCGCCAGCAGCTTCCAGGGGGAGTATAATTCACCCCTCCACTTT. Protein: CASSFQGEYNSPLHF.

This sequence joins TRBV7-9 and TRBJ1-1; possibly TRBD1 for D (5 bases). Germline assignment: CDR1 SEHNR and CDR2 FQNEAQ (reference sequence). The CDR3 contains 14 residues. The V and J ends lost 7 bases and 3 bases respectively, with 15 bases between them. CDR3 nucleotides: TGTGCCAGCACCGAGCCGGGGGGGGACACTGAAGCTTTCTTT. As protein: CASTEPGGDTEAFF.

The DNA of the CDR3 is TGCGCCAGCAGCTCGTCGAGTACGGTTGGGACCCAGTACTTC. It codes for CASSSSSTVGTQYF. V and J are TRBV5-1 and TRBJ2-5; the D is unclear. Per germline, CDR1 SGHRS and CDR2 YFSETQ. V was shortened by 3 bases and J by 7 bases, with 16 bases between the two germline ends. The CDR3 covers 14 residues.

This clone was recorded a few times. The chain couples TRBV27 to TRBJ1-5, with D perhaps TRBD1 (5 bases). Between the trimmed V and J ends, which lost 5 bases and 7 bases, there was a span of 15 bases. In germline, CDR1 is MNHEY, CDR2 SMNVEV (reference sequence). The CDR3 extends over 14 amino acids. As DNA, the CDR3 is TGTGCCAGCAGTCCCCGAGACAGACGACAGCCCCAGCATTTT. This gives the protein CASSPRDRRQPQHF.

The CDR3 bases are TGTGCCAGCAGCGTAGGGTTGCGGGGGGGCCGATTGACAGATACGCAGTATTTT. Translated: CASSVGLRGGRLTDTQYF. The V and J genes are TRBV9 and TRBJ2-3; 9 positions agree with TRBD2. V shed 0 bases and J 3 bases; nucleotides not matched to a gene: 11. The germline V gene has CDR1 SGDLS and CDR2 YYNGEE. This CDR3 comprises 18 residues.

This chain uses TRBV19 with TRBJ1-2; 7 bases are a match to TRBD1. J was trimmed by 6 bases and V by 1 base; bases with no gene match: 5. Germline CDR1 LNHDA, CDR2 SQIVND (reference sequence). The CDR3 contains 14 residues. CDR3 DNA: TGTGCCAGTAGTATAGCCCAGGGGGAAGATGGCTACACCTTC. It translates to CASSIAQGEDGYTF.

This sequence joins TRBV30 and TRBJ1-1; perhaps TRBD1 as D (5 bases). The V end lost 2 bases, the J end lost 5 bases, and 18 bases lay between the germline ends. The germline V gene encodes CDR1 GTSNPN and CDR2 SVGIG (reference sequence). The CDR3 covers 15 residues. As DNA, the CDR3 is TGTGCCTGGAGTTCCCTTGAGGGGCCGGGGACTGAAGCTTTCTTT. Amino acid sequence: CAWSSLEGPGTEAFF. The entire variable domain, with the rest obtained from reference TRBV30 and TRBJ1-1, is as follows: SQTIHQWPATLVQPVGSPLSLECTVEGTSNPNLYWYRQAAGRGLQLLFYSVGIGQISSEVPQNLSASRPQDRQFILSSKKLLLSDSGFYLCAWSSLEGPGTEAFFGQGTRLTVV.

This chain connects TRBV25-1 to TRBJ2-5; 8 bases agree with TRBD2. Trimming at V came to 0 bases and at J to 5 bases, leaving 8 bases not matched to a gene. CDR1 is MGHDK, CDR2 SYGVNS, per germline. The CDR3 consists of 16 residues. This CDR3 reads CASSEYGGGPTETQYF. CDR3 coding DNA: TGTGCCAGCAGTGAATATGGCGGGGGGCCTACTGAGACCCAGTACTTC.

The CDR3 nucleotides are TGTGCCATCAGTGAGCTCCAGGGGGCACAGCCCCAGCATTTT. This sequence encodes CAISELQGAQPQHF. The chain has TRBV10-3 and TRBJ1-5, with 8 bases fitting TRBD1. Looked up from germline, CDR1 is ENHRY and CDR2 is SYGVKD. With 2 bases clipped from V and 7 bases from J, the junction kept 4 bases outside the gene matches. The CDR3 sequence is 14 residues long.

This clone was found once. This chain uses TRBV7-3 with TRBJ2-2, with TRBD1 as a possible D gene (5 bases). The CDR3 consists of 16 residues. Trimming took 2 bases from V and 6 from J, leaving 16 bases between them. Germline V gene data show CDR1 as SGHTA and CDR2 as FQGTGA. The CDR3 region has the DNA TGTGCCAGCAGCTTATCGCTTCCAGGGATGGCCGGGGAGCTGTTTTTT. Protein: CASSLSLPGMAGELFF.

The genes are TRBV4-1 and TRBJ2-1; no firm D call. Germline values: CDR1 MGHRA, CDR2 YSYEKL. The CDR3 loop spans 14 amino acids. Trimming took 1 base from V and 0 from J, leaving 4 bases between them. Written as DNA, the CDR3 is TGCGCCAGCAGCCAAGGAAGCTCCTACAATGAGCAGTTCTTC. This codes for CASSQGSSYNEQFF.

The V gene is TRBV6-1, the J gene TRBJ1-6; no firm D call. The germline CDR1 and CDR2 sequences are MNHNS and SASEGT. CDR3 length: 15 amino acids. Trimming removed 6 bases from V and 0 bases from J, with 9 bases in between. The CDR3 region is CASRQYSSYNSPLHF. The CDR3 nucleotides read TGTGCCAGCAGACAATATAGCTCCTATAATTCACCCCTCCACTTT.

The CDR3 reads CAWSPQASGANVLTF. The CDR3 DNA is TGTGCCTGGTCCCCACAGGCCTCTGGGGCCAACGTCCTGACTTTC. The V gene is TRBV30, the J gene TRBJ2-6; D possibly corresponds to TRBD1 (5 bases). V shed 5 bases and J shed 0 bases, with 11 bases lying between them. The CDR3 totals 15 residues. Germline V gene data show CDR1 as GTSNPN and CDR2 as SVGIG (reference sequence). Complete variable domain (other parts from reference TRBV30 and TRBJ2-6): SQTIHQWPATLVQPVGSPLSLECTVEGTSNPNLYWYRQAAGRGLQLLFYSVGIGQISSEVPQNLSASRPQDRQFILSSKKLLLSDSGFYLCAWSPQASGANVLTFGAGSRLTVL.

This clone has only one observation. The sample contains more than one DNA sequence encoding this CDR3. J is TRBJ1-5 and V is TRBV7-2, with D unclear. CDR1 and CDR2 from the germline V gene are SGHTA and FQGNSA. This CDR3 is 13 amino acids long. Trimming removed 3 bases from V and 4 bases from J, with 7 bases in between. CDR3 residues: CASSFRPNQPQHF. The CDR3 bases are TGTGCCAGCAGCTTTCGACCGAATCAGCCCCAGCATTTT.

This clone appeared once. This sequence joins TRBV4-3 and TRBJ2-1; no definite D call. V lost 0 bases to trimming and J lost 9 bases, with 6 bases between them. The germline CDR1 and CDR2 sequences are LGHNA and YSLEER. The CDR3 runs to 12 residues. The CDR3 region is CASSQDWGEQFF. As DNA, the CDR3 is TGCGCCAGCAGCCAAGACTGGGGTGAGCAGTTCTTC.

The CDR3 sequence is CASSLAQTEKLFF. DNA of the CDR3: TGTGCCAGCAGCTTAGCCCAAACCGAAAAACTGTTTTTT. The V and J genes are TRBV7-6 and TRBJ1-4; D unclear. The V end was cut by 0 bases, the J end by 8 bases, with 7 bases between. The CDR3 covers 13 residues. Germline CDR1 SGHVS, CDR2 FNYEAQ. Based on the CDR3 plus reference TRBV7-6 and TRBJ1-4, the full variable domain is GAGVSQSPRYKVTKRGQDVALRCDPISGHVSLYWYRQALGQGPEFLTYFNYEAQQDKSGLPNDRFSAERPEGSISTLTIQRTEQRDSAMYRCASSLAQTEKLFFGSGTQLSVL.

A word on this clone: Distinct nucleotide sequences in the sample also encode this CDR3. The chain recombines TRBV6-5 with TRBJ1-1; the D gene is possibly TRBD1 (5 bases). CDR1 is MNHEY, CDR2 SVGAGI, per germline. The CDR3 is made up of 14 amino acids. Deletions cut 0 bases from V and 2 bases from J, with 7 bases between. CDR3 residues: CASSYSGGNTEAFF. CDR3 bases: TGTGCCAGCAGTTACTCGGGGGGAAACACTGAAGCTTTCTTT.

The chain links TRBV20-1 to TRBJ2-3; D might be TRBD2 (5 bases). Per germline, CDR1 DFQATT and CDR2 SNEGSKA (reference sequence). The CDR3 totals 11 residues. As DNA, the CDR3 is TGCAGACCAGTGGAGGCAGATACGCAGTATTTT. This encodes CRPVEADTQYF.

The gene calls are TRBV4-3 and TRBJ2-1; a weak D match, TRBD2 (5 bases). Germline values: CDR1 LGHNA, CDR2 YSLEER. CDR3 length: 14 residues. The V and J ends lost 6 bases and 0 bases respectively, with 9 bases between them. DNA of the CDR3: TGCGCCAGCAGTCTAGGGAGCTCCTACAATGAGCAGTTCTTC. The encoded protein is CASSLGSSYNEQFF.

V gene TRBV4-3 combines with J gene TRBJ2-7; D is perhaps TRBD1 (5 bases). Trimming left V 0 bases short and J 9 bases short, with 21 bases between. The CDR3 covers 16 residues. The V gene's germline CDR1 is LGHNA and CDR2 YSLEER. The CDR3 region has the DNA TGCGCCAGCAGCCAAGATTGGGGCAGCATAAATCGTGGGCAGTACTTC. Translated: CASSQDWGSINRGQYF.

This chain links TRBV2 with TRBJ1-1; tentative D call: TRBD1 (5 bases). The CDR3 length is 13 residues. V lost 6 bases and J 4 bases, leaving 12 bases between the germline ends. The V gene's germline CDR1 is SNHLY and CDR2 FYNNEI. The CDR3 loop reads CASSTGRGTEAFF. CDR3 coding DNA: TGTGCCAGCAGCACCGGGAGGGGCACTGAAGCTTTCTTT.

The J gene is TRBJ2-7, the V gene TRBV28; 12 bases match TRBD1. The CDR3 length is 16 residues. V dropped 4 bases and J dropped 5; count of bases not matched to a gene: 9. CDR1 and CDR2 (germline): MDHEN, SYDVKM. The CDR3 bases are TGTGCCAGCAGTTCTCCGGGACAGGGGGCGGGCGACGAGCAGTACTTC. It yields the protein CASSSPGQGAGDEQYF.

As DNA, the CDR3 is TGTGCCAGCAGCTCTGGAGGTGGGTGGGGGTCCTACGAGCAGTACTTC. Translated: CASSSGGGWGSYEQYF. The chain carries TRBV5-4 and TRBJ2-7; possibly TRBD1 or TRBD2 for D (5 bases each). Germline V gives CDR1 SGHNT, CDR2 YYREEE (reference sequence). V lost 3 bases to trimming and J lost 1 base, with 17 bases between them. The CDR3 has 16 amino acids. The full variable domain, rest sourced from reference TRBV5-4 and TRBJ2-7, is ETGVTQSPTHLIKTRGQQVTLRCSSQSGHNTVSWYQQALGQGPQFIFQYYREEENGRGNFPPRFSGLQFPNYSSELNVNALELDDSALYLCASSSGGGWGSYEQYFGPGTRLTVT.

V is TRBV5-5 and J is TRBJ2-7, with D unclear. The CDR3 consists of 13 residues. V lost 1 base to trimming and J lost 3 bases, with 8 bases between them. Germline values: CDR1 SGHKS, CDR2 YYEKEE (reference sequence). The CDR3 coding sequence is TGTGCCAGCAGCTTGAATGGAATCTACGAGCAGTACTTC. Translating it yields CASSLNGIYEQYF.

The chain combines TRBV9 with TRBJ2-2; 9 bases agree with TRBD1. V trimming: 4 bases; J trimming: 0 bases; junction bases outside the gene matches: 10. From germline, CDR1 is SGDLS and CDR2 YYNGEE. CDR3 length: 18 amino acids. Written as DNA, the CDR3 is TGTGCCAGCAGCCCCCGACAGGGGGGGAGCGCGAACACCGGGGAGCTGTTTTTT. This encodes CASSPRQGGSANTGELFF.

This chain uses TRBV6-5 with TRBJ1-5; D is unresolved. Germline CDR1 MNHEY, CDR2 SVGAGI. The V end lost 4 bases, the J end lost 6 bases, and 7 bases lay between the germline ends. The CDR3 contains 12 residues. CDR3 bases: TGTGCCAGCAGTTCTGTAGGTCAGCCCCAGCATTTT. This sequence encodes CASSSVGQPQHF.

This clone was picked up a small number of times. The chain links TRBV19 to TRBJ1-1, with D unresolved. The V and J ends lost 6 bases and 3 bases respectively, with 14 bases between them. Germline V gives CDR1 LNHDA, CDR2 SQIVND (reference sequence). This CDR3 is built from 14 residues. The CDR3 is CASRNWRVDTEAFF. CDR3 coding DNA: TGTGCCAGTAGAAACTGGAGGGTGGACACTGAAGCTTTCTTT.

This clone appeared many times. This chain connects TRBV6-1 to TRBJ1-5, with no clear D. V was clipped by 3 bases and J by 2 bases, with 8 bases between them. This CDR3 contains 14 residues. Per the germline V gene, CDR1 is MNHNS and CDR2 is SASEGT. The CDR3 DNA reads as TGTGCCAGCAGTGAGATGCGGGGCAATCAGCCCCAGCATTTT. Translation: CASSEMRGNQPQHF.

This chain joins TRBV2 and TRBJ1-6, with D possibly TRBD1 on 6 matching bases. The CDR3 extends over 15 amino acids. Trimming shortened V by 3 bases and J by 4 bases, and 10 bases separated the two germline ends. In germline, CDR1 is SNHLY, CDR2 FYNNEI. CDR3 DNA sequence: TGTGCCAGCAGTGAGGACAGACCATATAATTCACCCCTCCACTTT. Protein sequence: CASSEDRPYNSPLHF.